Presented here are 5 T cell receptor beta chains from one specimen sequenced in a study of beta chain features in type 1 diabetes. Study-level findings and limits: Among all four CD4+ subsets, Type 1 diabetes patients had TCRB CDR3s that were moderately but significantly shorter.

These receptors have no known antigen. As every portion of the isolated RNA was reverse transcribed, the sequencing read expressed TCRB transcripts. Clones were sequenced by immunoSEQ multiplex PCR, and TCRdb holds only the in-frame ones, with some missing. The profile shows about 190,000 clones, 6.5% to 8.5% of them singletons. Sequenced sample: central memory CD4+ T cells from blood. The source of these receptors is a young man with type 1 diabetes.

The chain uses TRBV5-1 and TRBJ2-7; 7 bases match TRBD2. The CDR3 extends over 16 amino acids. Trimming at V came to 0 bases and at J to 0 bases, leaving 6 bases not matched to a gene. The V gene's germline CDR1 is SGHRS and CDR2 YFSETQ. This chain's CDR3 is CASSLGPGGVSYEQYF. The CDR3 coding sequence is TGCGCCAGCAGCTTGGGACCTGGGGGGGTCTCCTACGAGCAGTACTTC.

The sample holds a few counts of this clone. J is TRBJ2-7 and V is TRBV5-4; D unclear. V lost 4 bases to trimming and J lost 0 bases, with 8 bases between them. The CDR3 loop spans 13 amino acids. The germline V gene encodes CDR1 SGHNT and CDR2 YYREEE (reference sequence). The CDR3 loop reads CASSHSSSYEQYF. DNA for the CDR3: TGTGCCAGCAGCCATAGTAGCTCCTACGAGCAGTACTTC.

The V and J genes are TRBV5-1 and TRBJ2-3; D possibly corresponds to TRBD2 (5 bases). Germline-derived CDR1 and CDR2 are SGHRS and YFSETQ. V dropped 5 bases and J dropped 0 bases, with 13 bases sitting between them. The CDR3 is 15 amino acids. This CDR3 reads CASRRSGVSTDTQYF. In DNA form, the CDR3 reads TGCGCCAGCAGACGGAGCGGAGTAAGCACAGATACGCAGTATTTT.

V and J are TRBV28 and TRBJ2-7, with 10 bases that match TRBD2. With V trimmed by 2 bases and J by 0 bases, 1 base remained unmatched. The germline gives CDR1 MDHEN, CDR2 SYDVKM. The CDR3 covers 15 residues. CDR3 region: CASSLGLADSYEQYF. The CDR3 DNA reads TGTGCCAGCAGTTTAGGACTAGCGGACTCCTACGAGCAGTACTTC.

This clone was picked up many times. The chain combines TRBV28 with TRBJ1-5, with no clear D. The CDR3 spans 15 residues. From germline, CDR1 is MDHEN and CDR2 SYDVKM. The V end was cut by 6 bases, the J end by 4 bases, with 16 bases between. The CDR3 sequence is CASRVSPRMNQPQHF. As DNA, the CDR3 is TGTGCCAGCAGGGTTTCCCCCAGGATGAATCAGCCCCAGCATTTT.